What follows are 27 T cell receptor beta chains derived from one specimen sequenced in a study of regulatory T cells in long-lasting Graves disease. Regarding time point: persistent/refractory GD, antithyroid drugs over 5 years with positive TRAb. PBMC RNA served as the TCR library source. To make TCR beta libraries, researchers used iRepertoire HTBI primers and Arm-PCR of CDR3 regions. TCRdb processed the multiplex PCR reads anew with MiXCR; each CDR3 protein has one entry. The repertoire includes 400,000 to 450,000 distinct CDR3 sequences, around 20% of them detected once, and roughly a quarter sits in the top ten. The material was peripheral blood mononuclear cells (PBMCs), obtained when the disease was refractory, from a patient treated with antithyroid drugs. The receptors originated from a female donor with Graves disease.

The chain combines TRBV30 with TRBJ1-1; 7 nucleotides agree with TRBD1. This CDR3 spans 15 amino acids. In germline, CDR1 is GTSNPN, CDR2 SVGIG (reference sequence). V lost 6 bases, J lost 6 bases, and 16 bases stayed unmatched. DNA of the CDR3: TGTGCCTGTAACCTCCGGCAGGGGGTTTGGGCTGAAGCTTTCTTT. The encoded protein is CACNLRQGVWAEAFF.

This clonotype was seen more than once but under ten times. The gene calls are TRBV2 and TRBJ1-2; D is ambiguous. The CDR3 totals 10 residues. V was shortened by 10 bases and J by 8 bases, with 11 bases between the two germline ends. In germline, CDR1 is SNHLY, CDR2 FYNNEI. CDR3 amino acids: CATTSAGYTF. CDR3 sequence (DNA): TGTGCCACAACGTCAGCCGGCTACACCTTC.

The J gene is TRBJ2-2, the V gene TRBV11-2, with D possibly matching TRBD1 (6 bases). The CDR3 length is 14 residues. Germline loops: CDR1 SGHAT, CDR2 FQNNGV. V shed 3 bases and J shed 4 bases, with 9 bases lying between them. CDR3 nucleotide sequence: TGTGCCAGCAGCTTTAGGGGGTTCACCGGGGAGCTGTTTTTT. Translating it yields CASSFRGFTGELFF.

Ten or more counts support this clonotype. In DNA form, the CDR3 reads TGCGCCAGCAGCTCCCAACAGGGGAGCACTGAAGCTTTCTTT. Protein product: CASSSQQGSTEAFF. The V gene is TRBV5-1, the J gene TRBJ1-1, with TRBD1 matching over 7 bases. Trimming took 3 bases from V and 4 from J; bases not matched to a gene: 6. The CDR3 consists of 14 residues. Per germline, CDR1 SGHRS and CDR2 YFSETQ.

This clonotype has just a few counts. This chain connects TRBV24-1 to TRBJ2-4; 11 bases map to TRBD2. There are 20 residues in the CDR3. V shed 4 bases and J 3 bases; nucleotides not matched to a gene: 16. In germline, CDR1 is KGHDR, CDR2 SFDVKD. CDR3 nucleotides: TGTGCCACCAGTGACACTAGCGGGAGTAATTGGAGGGGGAACAAAAACATTCAGTACTTC. Its protein is CATSDTSGSNWRGNKNIQYF.

This clonotype appeared many times. As DNA, the CDR3 is TGCAGTGCTAGTAGGTTGGATGAGCAGTTCTTC. Amino acid sequence: CSASRLDEQFF. This chain connects TRBV20-1 to TRBJ2-1; D unclear. Looked up from germline, CDR1 is DFQATT and CDR2 is SNEGSKA (reference sequence). The CDR3 contains 11 residues. Trimming pared 3 bases from V and 8 bases from J, leaving 8 bases between.

The sample holds a few counts of this clonotype. The chain couples TRBV7-2 to TRBJ1-2; D is unclear. Trimming removed 4 bases at V and 4 bases at J, with 16 bases between. CDR1 is SGHTA, CDR2 FQGNSA, per germline. The CDR3 loop spans 15 amino acids. The CDR3 sequence is CASSSTQEGIYGYTF. The CDR3 nucleotides read TGTGCCAGCAGCTCCACTCAAGAGGGTATCTATGGCTACACCTTC.

This chain uses TRBV9 with TRBJ1-5; D perhaps matches TRBD1 (6 bases). This CDR3 region has 15 residues. Looked up from germline, CDR1 is SGDLS and CDR2 is YYNGEE. V was clipped by 4 bases and J by 5 bases, with 16 bases between them. The CDR3 here is CASSTSYRADQPQHF. The CDR3 coding sequence is TGTGCCAGCAGCACGAGTTACAGGGCGGATCAGCCCCAGCATTTT.

This clonotype was counted at least ten times. The V call is TRBV30, the J call TRBJ1-2; D is possibly TRBD1 (5 bases). Germline lookup yields CDR1 GTSNPN and CDR2 SVGIG (reference sequence). V dropped 5 bases and J dropped 4 bases, with 14 bases sitting between them. This CDR3 contains 13 residues. The CDR3 reads CAWGTASTYGYTF. CDR3 sequence (DNA): TGTGCCTGGGGGACGGCCTCAACCTATGGCTACACCTTC.

In this sample, this clonotype turned up many times. This chain connects TRBV2 to TRBJ2-4; TRBD2 is a possible D gene (5 bases). The V and J ends lost 6 bases and 0 bases respectively, with 9 bases between them. Germline-derived CDR1 and CDR2 are SNHLY and FYNNEI. The CDR3 is made up of 14 amino acids. CDR3 protein: CASRAELAKNIQYF. CDR3 nucleotide sequence: TGTGCCAGCAGAGCGGAACTAGCCAAAAACATTCAGTACTTC.

The chain joins TRBV2 to TRBJ1-3; maybe TRBD1 (5 bases). The V gene lost 7 bases and the J gene lost 0 bases, with 13 bases spanning the gap. CDR1 is SNHLY and CDR2 is FYNNEI in the germline V gene. This CDR3 contains 15 residues. The CDR3 loop is CASTPGISSGNTIYF. As DNA, the CDR3 is TGTGCCAGCACCCCAGGGATCAGCTCTGGAAACACCATATATTTT.

The chain recombines TRBV14 with TRBJ1-1; D uncertain. The CDR3 contains 13 residues. The V and J ends lost 0 bases and 4 bases respectively, with 6 bases between them. Germline V CDR1 and CDR2: SGHDN, FVKESK. CDR3 region: CASSQDQITEAFF. As DNA, the CDR3 is TGTGCCAGCAGCCAAGATCAGATCACTGAAGCTTTCTTT.

There are many counts of this clonotype. The chain couples TRBV29-1 to TRBJ1-1; D uncertain. The germline V gene encodes CDR1 SQVTM and CDR2 ANQGSEA. Trimming pared 7 bases from V and 2 bases from J, leaving 8 bases between. This CDR3 is 11 amino acids long. The CDR3 bases are TGCAGCGCAACGAGTAACACTGAAGCTTTCTTT. Its protein is CSATSNTEAFF.

This clonotype was counted between two and nine times. The chain is built from TRBV20-1 and TRBJ1-5; possible D gene TRBD1, 6 bases. The CDR3 totals 13 residues. The V gene's germline CDR1 is DFQATT and CDR2 SNEGSKA (reference sequence). Trimming cost V 2 bases and J 5 bases, with 10 bases left between them. The CDR3 region is CSARRRTDQPQHF. CDR3 in DNA: TGCAGTGCTAGACGACGGACAGATCAGCCCCAGCATTTT.

V usage is TRBV28 and J usage is TRBJ2-2; 10 bases fit TRBD2. Germline-derived CDR1 and CDR2 are MDHEN and SYDVKM. This CDR3 has 18 amino acids. The ends lost 3 bases at V and 0 bases at J; junction bases unmatched: 7. The CDR3 bases are TGTGCCAGCAGTTTCTGGACTAGCGGAATTCCGAACACCGGGGAGCTGTTTTTT. This translates into CASSFWTSGIPNTGELFF.

This clonotype came up a few times. The CDR3 DNA reads TGTGCCTGGAGTGTGGACAGGGGAAACGAGCAGTACTTC. This encodes CAWSVDRGNEQYF. The gene calls are TRBV30 and TRBJ2-7; the match to TRBD1 covers 9 bases. The germline CDR1 and CDR2 sequences are GTSNPN and SVGIG (reference sequence). Trimming at V came to 0 bases and at J to 5 bases, leaving 2 bases not matched to a gene. This CDR3 is 13 amino acids long.

This clonotype was counted many times. The rearrangement joins TRBV2 to TRBJ2-5; D uncertain. Germline V CDR1 and CDR2: SNHLY, FYNNEI. Trimming stripped 5 bases from V and 7 bases from J, with 11 bases between. The CDR3 consists of 12 residues. The chain's CDR3 is CASSPPERTQYF. CDR3 bases: TGTGCCAGCAGTCCCCCGGAAAGGACCCAGTACTTC. Drawing the rest from reference TRBV2 and TRBJ2-5, the complete variable domain is EPEVTQTPSHQVTQMGQEVILRCVPISNHLYFYWYRQILGQKVEFLVSFYNNEISEKSEIFDDQFSVERPDGSNFTLKIRSTKLEDSAMYFCASSPPERTQYFGPGTRLLVL.

This clonotype was seen only a few times. This chain uses TRBV24-1 with TRBJ1-5; unclear D gene. V lost 1 base to trimming and J lost 6 bases, with 3 bases between them. The CDR3 contains 12 residues. Germline V gene sequence: CDR1 KGHDR, CDR2 SFDVKD. The DNA of the CDR3 is TGTGCCACCAGTGATTTCGGTCAGCCCCAGCATTTT. Protein: CATSDFGQPQHF.

The V and J genes are TRBV7-8 and TRBJ2-7; 7 bases match TRBD2. From germline, CDR1 is SGHVS and CDR2 FQNEAQ. The CDR3 length is 14 residues. After removal of 1 base from V and 5 bases from J, the junction contained 5 bases not matched to a gene. Here the CDR3 reads CASSLEGRADEQYF. CDR3 nucleotides: TGTGCCAGCAGCTTAGAGGGGAGGGCCGACGAGCAGTACTTC.

This clonotype was detected many times. This chain links TRBV15 with TRBJ1-5, with a tentative D call TRBD1 (6 bases). Between the trimmed V and J ends, which lost 5 bases and 3 bases, there was a span of 11 bases. The length of the CDR3 is 14 residues. In germline, CDR1 is LNHNV, CDR2 YYDKDF (reference sequence). The CDR3 bases are TGTGCCACCAGCCGAGGACAGTCCAATCAGCCCCAGCATTTT. As protein: CATSRGQSNQPQHF.

This clonotype has more than one count but fewer than ten. J is TRBJ2-1 and V is TRBV11-3, with D unclear. Germline V CDR1 and CDR2: SGHNT, YENEEA. V lost 5 bases, J lost 6 bases, and 14 bases lay in between. CDR3 length equals 14 residues. The CDR3, as DNA: TGTGCCAGCAGCAAGACTGTGTCGGGCAATGAGCAGTTCTTC. It codes for CASSKTVSGNEQFF.

Regarding this clonotype: A much larger clone lies a single base off, so this may be a read error. The rearrangement links TRBV20-1 to TRBJ2-7; 10 nucleotides match TRBD2. The CDR3 sequence is 14 residues long. Germline V CDR1 and CDR2: DFQATT, SNEGSKA (reference sequence). J was trimmed by 0 bases and V by 2 bases; bases with no gene match: 1. The CDR3 DNA follows: TGCAGTGCTAGACCTAGCGGGAGCTCCTACGAGCAGTACTTC. Translated, it gives CSARPSGSSYEQYF.

This clonotype was observed at least ten times. This chain uses TRBV10-3 with TRBJ1-1; unclear D gene. The CDR3 is 11 residues long. Germline V CDR1 and CDR2: ENHRY, SYGVKD. V lost 7 bases and J lost 0, with 3 bases in between. The CDR3 bases are TGTGCCATCATGGTGAACACTGAAGCTTTCTTT. Residues: CAIMVNTEAFF.

This clonotype came up a few times. The chain uses TRBV29-1 and TRBJ2-5; TRBD1 agrees at 7 bases. The trim removed 1 base at V and 2 bases at J, leaving 4 bases unmatched. This CDR3 is 14 amino acids long. Germline values: CDR1 SQVTM, CDR2 ANQGSEA. The CDR3 region is CSVEGPGGQETQYF. In nucleotides, the CDR3 is TGCAGCGTTGAAGGGCCAGGGGGTCAAGAGACCCAGTACTTC.

This clonotype has a count of ten or more. The chain carries TRBV5-4 and TRBJ1-6, with D perhaps TRBD1 (5 bases). Germline values: CDR1 SGHNT, CDR2 YYREEE (reference sequence). This CDR3 contains 15 residues. Trimming stripped 0 bases from V and 8 bases from J, with 12 bases between. The CDR3 here is CASSLGGVLYSPLHF. In DNA, the CDR3 is TGTGCCAGCAGCTTGGGGGGCGTCCTTTATTCACCCCTCCACTTT.

This clonotype was seen more than once but under ten times. The genes are TRBV3-1 and TRBJ2-4; perhaps TRBD2 as D (6 bases). The germline CDR1 and CDR2 sequences are LGHDT and YNNKEL (reference sequence). This CDR3 has 18 residues. Trimming stripped 3 bases from V and 6 bases from J, with 24 bases between. CDR3 sequence reads: CASSHRLTRDLGGNIQYF. In nucleotides, the CDR3 is TGTGCCAGCAGCCATCGTTTGACAAGGGATTTGGGGGGAAACATTCAGTACTTC.

J is TRBJ2-7 and V is TRBV18, with 8 bases matching TRBD1. With 9 bases clipped from V and 4 bases from J, the junction kept 8 bases outside the gene matches. The CDR3 has 13 amino acids. Germline values: CDR1 KGHSH, CDR2 LQKENI. The CDR3 nucleotides read TGTGCCAGTACCGGGACAGGACGTTACGAGCAGTACTTC. The encoded protein is CASTGTGRYEQYF.